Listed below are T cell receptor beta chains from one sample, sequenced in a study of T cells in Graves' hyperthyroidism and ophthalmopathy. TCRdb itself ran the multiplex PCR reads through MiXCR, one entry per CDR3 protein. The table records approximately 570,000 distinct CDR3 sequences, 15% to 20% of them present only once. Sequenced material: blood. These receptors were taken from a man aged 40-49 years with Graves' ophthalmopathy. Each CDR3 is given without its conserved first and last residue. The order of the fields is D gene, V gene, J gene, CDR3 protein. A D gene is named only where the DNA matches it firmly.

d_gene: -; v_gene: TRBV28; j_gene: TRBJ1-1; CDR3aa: ASSSNRGDTEAF
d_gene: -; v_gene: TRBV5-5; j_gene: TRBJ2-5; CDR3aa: ASSLDSGRTQETQY
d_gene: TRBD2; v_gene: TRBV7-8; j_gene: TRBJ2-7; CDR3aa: ASTWTSGGDSSYEQY
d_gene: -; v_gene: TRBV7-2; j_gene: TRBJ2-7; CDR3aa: ASSSQGGLQYEQY
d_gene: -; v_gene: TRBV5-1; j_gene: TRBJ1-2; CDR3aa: ASSLGGHTGYGYT
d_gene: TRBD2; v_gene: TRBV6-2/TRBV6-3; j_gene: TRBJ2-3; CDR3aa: ASRDGLAGTSGDTQY
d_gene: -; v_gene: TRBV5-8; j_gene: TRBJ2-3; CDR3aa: ASSFRGRKDTQY
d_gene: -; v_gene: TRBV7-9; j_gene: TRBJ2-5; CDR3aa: ASSLSGLPIQETQY
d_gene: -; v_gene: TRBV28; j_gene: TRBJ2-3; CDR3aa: ASRFSAGADTQY
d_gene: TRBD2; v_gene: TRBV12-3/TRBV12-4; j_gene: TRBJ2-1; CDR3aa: ASSLVLAGDNEQF
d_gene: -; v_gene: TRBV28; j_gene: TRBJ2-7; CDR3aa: ASSLSDFYEQY
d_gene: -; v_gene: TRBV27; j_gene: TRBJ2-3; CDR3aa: ASSISKSTDTQY
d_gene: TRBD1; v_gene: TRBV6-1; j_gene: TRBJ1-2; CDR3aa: AASLGTGAFGYT
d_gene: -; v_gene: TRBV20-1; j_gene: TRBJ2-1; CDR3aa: SASLTGEQF
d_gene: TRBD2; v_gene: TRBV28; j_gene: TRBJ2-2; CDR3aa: ASAPAGGNERRELF